The clone carrying this TCR beta chain came up once. Its antigen is as yet unknown. The CDR3 totals 15 residues. Trimming took 2 bases from V and 4 from J, leaving 12 bases between them. Germline CDR1 and CDR2: MNHEY and SVGAGI. The record originates from a study of T cell responses to AZD1222 COVID-19 vaccine. Study-wide results and limits: Recipients of AZD1222 seropositive at baseline numbered only five or six. Dominant at 160-218 and 743-854, vaccine-associated CD4 TCRs also spanned spike.

The data were produced by immunoSEQ multiplex PCR, yet TCRdb's version contains in-frame clones alone and is incomplete. The sample carries around 120,000 clones, 90% to 95% recorded once. This receptor was taken from an adult in good health. The specimen comprised peripheral blood, sampled on day 0 of AZD1222 vaccination. The chain employs TRBV6-5 and TRBJ2-1; D uncertain. The CDR3 DNA reads as TGTGCCAGCAGTTACCGAGCCGACGGATACAATGAGCAGTTCTTC. Protein product: CASSYRADGYNEQFF.